This T cell receptor (beta chain) is from a study of Graves' ophthalmopathy and Graves' hyperthyroidism (dated by TCRdb to 2017 to 2018). Study-wide context: Peripheral blood was collected before any treatment was given, at the time of initial diagnosis. In a handful of hyperthyroidism patients, the T-cell repertoires found in thyroid tissue were compared with those found in blood. Once sampling was done, hyperthyroidism patients were given methimazole at a starting dose of 30 mg daily, while ophthalmopathy patients were given high-dose intravenous methylprednisolone. An independent validation cohort comprised roughly 20 hyperthyroidism patients and about 16 patients who later progressed from hyperthyroidism to ophthalmopathy. The 90 or so discovery patients were randomly split 7:3 into training and test sets. In total, approximately 130 blood samples were TCR-sequenced: 43 ophthalmopathy, under 85 hyperthyroidism and roughly 17 hyperthyroidism-to-ophthalmopathy patients. A discovery set of 100 patients (roughly 43 ophthalmopathy, 55 to 65 stable hyperthyroidism) was enrolled to explore V-J signatures distinguishing ophthalmopathy from hyperthyroidism. TCR beta repertoire signatures were used to distinguish Graves' ophthalmopathy from Graves' hyperthyroidism and to predict progression to ophthalmopathy.

For repertoire sequencing, TCR beta CDR3 regions were amplified from RNA transcripts. HTBI primers and the Qiagen OneStep RT-PCR kit were used in a first-round RT-PCR, which was followed by a second-round multiplex PCR, size selection and purification. Libraries were sequenced paired-end with 100 bp reads on an Illumina HiSeq2000. The authors processed their data as follows. SOAPnuke was used to process the reads, throwing out any read that had adapters, had uncalled bases, had a mean Phred below 15, or lacked an exact constant-primer or identifier match. COPE v1.2.5 was used to merge the high-quality paired reads. Each unique nucleotide sequence was defined as a clonotype, and clonotypes were aligned to IMGT TRB V, D and J references with MiTCR v1.1. Analysis was restricted to V-J combinations with a frequency above 0.0001, which covered 98% to 99.2% of repertoires. A TCR clonal expansion and chaos score per V-J combination was defined as the ratio of F50 clonal expansion to chaos observed in the TCRdist matrix. Welch's t-statistics and random forest were used to reduce features to more than ten V-J combinations, which were fed into a naive Bayes classifier. The similarity between thyroid and blood repertoires was quantified using the Morisita-Horn index. TCRdb trimmed public reads at Q25 via fastp, called clones via MiXCR and kept in-frame beta chains. Entries are consolidated by CDR3 protein sequence, retaining the most common genes and DNA. The V and J calls come from TCRdb's annotation, not from the publication. The sample table lists roughly 400,000 distinct CDR3 sequences, just over 15% of them with a count of one. The biggest ten clones account for about 7% of the sample.

What the research found in general, with its limitations: Among expanded thyroid clonotypes with frequency above 0.001, most also showed up in blood, which suggests that blood repertoires may reflect the thyroid immune response. Ophthalmopathy was separated from stable hyperthyroidism by the 13-signature model with about 85% sensitivity and less than 82% specificity in cross-validation and with 80%/75% in the test set. In validation, the model predicted ophthalmopathy progression with nearly 71% sensitivity and 72% to 80% specificity; eleven to twelve predicted patients were CT-confirmed with GO in a median of around 6 months. Sample size was not statistically predetermined, and group allocation was not concealed from the investigators.

A patient counted as having stable hyperthyroidism if there was no progression to ophthalmopathy within 18 months of follow-up. The hyperthyroidism patients were 18 to 65 years old and newly diagnosed, with a disease duration of less than 2 months. Anyone with other autoimmune diseases, uncontrolled infections, pregnancy or lactation was excluded from the study. Clinical symptoms, serum thyroxine, TRAb, thyroid ultrasound and orbital computed tomography were used for diagnosis. Ficoll-Paque density gradient centrifugation was used to isolate PBMCs from about 9.4 ml of fresh peripheral blood. Trizol reagent was used to extract the total RNA, and its quality was then checked on an Agilent 2100 Bioanalyzer. About this clonotype: The antigen it recognizes is unknown. No much larger clone is present one base from it, and per-base qualities are unavailable.

The source material was peripheral blood. The receptor was derived from a woman aged 18-30 years with stable Graves' hyperthyroidism. Donor details come from another sample of the same person, matched by shared clones.

CDR3 loop: CASRGDRIYTEAFF. DNA sequence: TGTGCCAGCAGGGGGGACAGGATTTACACTGAAGCTTTCTTT. The chain is encoded by TRBV12-3 or TRBV12-4 joined to TRBJ1-1, with 8 bases matching TRBD1. The CDR3 runs 14 residues from the cysteine to the phenylalanine. The sequence is cut down to CDR3 DNA, 42 bases in frame from base 1. From V the trimming removes 6 bases and from J it removes 3 bases, while the gene matches leave 6 bases of the junction unaccounted for.